The 16 T cell receptor beta chains below all came from one sample that was sequenced in a study of blood T cell repertoires in COVID-19. Some clones are missing from TCRdb's copy, which holds only in-frame ones; the method was immunoSEQ multiplex PCR. The data hold 300,000 to 400,000 clones, with roughly 90% observed a single time. The sequenced material came from peripheral blood. The source of these receptors is a man younger than 40 with COVID-19, enrolled during active disease.

The chain has TRBV5-6 and TRBJ2-2; D is unclear. Germline assignment: CDR1 SGHDT and CDR2 YYEEEE. The CDR3 spans 12 residues. The ends were cut back, 2 bases at V and 7 bases at J, with 6 bases in the middle. The CDR3 sequence is CASSLSDGELFF. The CDR3 DNA is TGTGCCAGCAGCTTAAGCGACGGGGAGCTGTTTTTT.

This clone turned up a few times. The CDR3 is CASSQTTGPSSYNEQFF. CDR3 in DNA: TGTGCCAGCAGCCAAACCACAGGCCCGAGCTCCTACAATGAGCAGTTCTTC. This chain joins TRBV14 and TRBJ2-1; the D gene is possibly TRBD1 (5 bases). V was shortened by 2 bases and J by 0 bases, with 14 bases between the two germline ends. The CDR3 is 17 amino acids. Germline assignment: CDR1 SGHDN and CDR2 FVKESK.

This clone is a singleton in its sample. The genes are TRBV7-2 and TRBJ2-2; D perhaps matches TRBD2 (5 bases). Germline V gene lookup returns CDR1 SGHTA and CDR2 FQGNSA. V lost 1 base to trimming and J lost 7 bases, with 7 bases between them. The CDR3 loop spans 13 amino acids. CDR3 coding DNA: TGTGCCAGCAGCTTAGGAGGGCACGGGGAGCTGTTTTTT. Translation: CASSLGGHGELFF.

The V gene is TRBV5-1, the J gene TRBJ2-7; tentative D call: TRBD1 (6 bases). Trimming took 0 bases from V and 2 from J, leaving 12 bases between them. The CDR3 totals 15 residues. Germline V gives CDR1 SGHRS, CDR2 YFSETQ. The CDR3 coding sequence is TGCGCCAGCAGCTTGGAGCCGGGACAAACCTACGAGCAGTACTTC. This gives the protein CASSLEPGQTYEQYF.

The rearrangement links TRBV6-5 to TRBJ1-5, with D perhaps matching TRBD1 (6 bases). Germline CDR1 is MNHEY and CDR2 is SVGAGI. This CDR3 region has 16 residues. Trimming stripped 4 bases from V and 4 bases from J, with 17 bases between. CDR3 in DNA: TGTGCCAGCAGTTTGGCCGGGACATCAAGGAATCAGCCCCAGCATTTT. Amino acids: CASSLAGTSRNQPQHF.

This chain links TRBV5-4 with TRBJ2-3, with TRBD2 matching over 9 bases. J gave up 2 bases and V 4 bases, and 11 bases lay outside the gene matches. The CDR3 contains 17 residues. Germline-derived CDR1 and CDR2 are SGHNT and YYREEE (reference sequence). CDR3 coding DNA: TGTGCCAGCAGCCGACGATCCGGGACTAGCCCCACAGATACGCAGTATTTT. Translating it yields CASSRRSGTSPTDTQYF.

The chain recombines TRBV9 with TRBJ2-5; possibly TRBD2 for D (6 bases). The CDR3 covers 14 residues. The ends were cut back, 2 bases at V and 0 bases at J, with 8 bases in the middle. Looked up from germline, CDR1 is SGDLS and CDR2 is YYNGEE. The CDR3 DNA sequence: TGTGCCAGCAGCGTTGGGACTCACCAAGAGACCCAGTACTTC. It specifies CASSVGTHQETQYF.

This clone has a single count. V usage is TRBV10-3 and J usage is TRBJ2-5; TRBD2 matches 9 bases. Losses at the gene ends were 3 bases for V and 5 bases for J; bases not matched to a gene: 10. Per germline, CDR1 ENHRY and CDR2 SYGVKD. The CDR3 loop spans 16 amino acids. The CDR3 DNA is TGTGCCATCAGTGATAGGCAGCGGGGGGCCCTGGAGACCCAGTACTTC. Protein: CAISDRQRGALETQYF.

The chain carries TRBV10-2 and TRBJ1-3; unclear D gene. V gave up 3 bases and J gave up 0 bases, with 9 bases separating them. In germline, CDR1 is WSHSY, CDR2 SAAADI. The CDR3 has 15 residues. CDR3 coding DNA: TGCGCCAGCAGTGAATCGAGGTACTCTGGAAACACCATATATTTT. This sequence encodes CASSESRYSGNTIYF.

This clone was detected only once. The rearrangement joins TRBV5-4 to TRBJ1-4, with D possibly matching TRBD1 (6 bases). This CDR3 has 16 amino acids. Looked up from germline, CDR1 is SGHNT and CDR2 is YYREEE (reference sequence). V was clipped by 4 bases and J by 0 bases, with 13 bases between them. The CDR3, as DNA: TGTGCCAGCAGCCCTAGGACAGACGCAACTAATGAAAAACTGTTTTTT. It specifies CASSPRTDATNEKLFF.

V and J are TRBV15 and TRBJ1-5; maybe TRBD1 (6 bases). The V gene lost 3 bases and the J gene lost 7 bases, with 16 bases spanning the gap. This CDR3 region has 15 residues. Germline V CDR1 and CDR2: LNHNV, YYDKDF (reference sequence). The CDR3: CATSRGLQGNQPQHF. The CDR3 DNA sequence: TGTGCCACCAGCAGGGGTTTACAGGGTAACCAGCCCCAGCATTTT.

CDR3 coding DNA: TGTGCCAGCTCACCGAATCCCCCAGGGAACTATGGCTACACCTTC. This gives the protein CASSPNPPGNYGYTF. The rearrangement links TRBV18 to TRBJ1-2; D may be TRBD1 (5 bases). The CDR3 totals 15 residues. Germline CDR1 KGHSH, CDR2 LQKENI. V was cut by 3 bases and J by 2 bases, with 13 bases left in between.

The chain is built from TRBV19 and TRBJ1-5; TRBD1 matches at 10 bases. Germline assignment: CDR1 LNHDA and CDR2 SQIVND (reference sequence). With V trimmed by 5 bases and J by 2 bases, 3 bases remained unmatched. This CDR3 region has 15 residues. The CDR3 region is CASSRDRGGNQPQHF. CDR3 bases: TGTGCCAGTAGTCGGGACAGGGGCGGCAATCAGCCCCAGCATTTT.

The CDR3 protein is CASRLGGQGANQPQHF. The CDR3 DNA reads as TGTGCCAGCAGGCTAGGGGGACAGGGGGCAAATCAGCCCCAGCATTTT. The chain combines TRBV7-8 with TRBJ1-5; 12 nucleotides line up with TRBD1. The CDR3 has 16 amino acids. Per germline, CDR1 SGHVS and CDR2 FQNEAQ. Losses at the gene ends were 6 bases for V and 4 bases for J; bases not matched to a gene: 7.

A word on this clone: With only one base between it and a far larger clone, this is likely a read error. CDR3 nucleotide sequence: TGTGCCAGCAGCGGGGGACTCAGCACAGATACGCAGTATTTT. Residues: CASSGGLSTDTQYF. The J gene is TRBJ2-3, the V gene TRBV9; D is perhaps TRBD2 (6 bases). Germline CDR1 is SGDLS and CDR2 is YYNGEE. CDR3 length: 14 amino acids. V lost 3 bases and J lost 0, with 8 bases in between. The variable domain in full, with the rest retrieved from reference TRBV9 and TRBJ2-3, is DSGVTQTPKHLITATGQRVTLRCSPRSGDLSVYWYQQSLDQGLQFLIQYYNGEERAKGNILERFSAQQFPDLHSELNLSSLELGDSALYFCASSGGLSTDTQYFGPGTRLTVL.

The chain employs TRBV28 and TRBJ1-2; tentative D call: TRBD1 (5 bases). CDR1 is MDHEN, CDR2 SYDVKM, per germline. The CDR3 consists of 13 residues. Trimming took 9 bases from V and 3 from J, leaving 14 bases between them. CDR3 nucleotide sequence: TGTGCCAGTCGCGGGGCATTTTACTATGGCTACACCTTC. It translates to CASRGAFYYGYTF.